The 8 T cell receptor beta chains reported below all come from one sample, sequenced in a study of beta chain features in type 1 diabetes. Every isolated RNA sample was fully reverse transcribed, so sequencing captured expressed TCRB transcripts. The method was immunoSEQ multiplex PCR; TCRdb's version includes in-frame clones alone and lacks a portion of them. The table shows about 220,000 clones, with around 9.9% occurring only once. The sequenced sample was central memory CD4+ T cells from blood. These receptor sequences come from a man aged 18 to 29 in good health.

In this sample, this clone turned up a few times. The rearrangement joins TRBV29-1 to TRBJ2-7; tentatively, D is TRBD1 (6 bases). The CDR3 is made up of 14 amino acids. Between the trimmed V and J ends, which lost 7 bases and 1 base, there was a span of 17 bases. The germline CDR1 and CDR2 sequences are SQVTM and ANQGSEA. CDR3: CSALSGVRSYEQYF. The DNA of the CDR3 is TGCAGCGCTCTCTCAGGGGTCCGATCCTACGAGCAGTACTTC.

This clone was counted only a few times. The junction differs from germline at one of its ends, possibly a read error. This chain connects TRBV28 to TRBJ2-3; TRBD2 matches at 9 bases. There are 15 residues in the CDR3. The V gene's germline CDR1 is MDHEN and CDR2 SYDVKM. CDR3 residues: CASSLGAGGTDTQYF. Written as DNA, the CDR3 is TGTGCCAGCAGTTTGGGAGCGGGAGGCACGGATACGCAGTATTTT.

This clone was picked up many times. The chain is built from TRBV7-9 and TRBJ2-1, with 13 nucleotides matching TRBD2. Germline V gene lookup returns CDR1 SEHNR and CDR2 FQNEAQ (reference sequence). The CDR3 extends over 16 amino acids. V shed 5 bases and J 8 bases; nucleotides not matched to a gene: 9. CDR3 residues: CASSLRTSGRGDEQFF. DNA for the CDR3: TGTGCCAGCAGCCTACGGACTAGCGGGAGAGGGGATGAGCAGTTCTTC. The whole variable domain, remainder taken from reference TRBV7-9 and TRBJ2-1, is DTGVSQNPRHKITKRGQNVTFRCDPISEHNRLYWYRQTLGQGPEFLTYFQNEAQLEKSRLLSDRFSAERPKGSFSTLEIQRTEQGDSAMYLCASSLRTSGRGDEQFFGPGTRLTVL.

Many counts were recorded for this clone. The chain uses TRBV7-9 and TRBJ2-7, with D possibly being TRBD1 (5 bases). The CDR3 is made up of 14 amino acids. Germline V gives CDR1 SEHNR, CDR2 FQNEAQ (reference sequence). V was trimmed by 5 bases and J by 0 bases, leaving 11 bases between them. CDR3 DNA: TGTGCCAGCAGCCCCAGACAGAGCTCCTACGAGCAGTACTTC. The encoded protein is CASSPRQSSYEQYF.

There are a few counts of this clone. The chain recombines TRBV29-1 with TRBJ2-1; D call uncertain. V lost 4 bases and J 7 bases, leaving 23 bases between the germline ends. The CDR3 is made up of 16 amino acids. The germline V gene encodes CDR1 SQVTM and CDR2 ANQGSEA. CDR3 nucleotides: TGCAGCGTTGTGTTGCAGGTCAGACAAGGTGTTAATGAGCAGTTCTTC. It codes for CSVVLQVRQGVNEQFF.

This clone was detected a few times. The chain combines TRBV5-1 with TRBJ1-3, with 7 positions matching TRBD1. CDR1 is SGHRS and CDR2 is YFSETQ in the germline V gene. This CDR3 spans 15 amino acids. The V and J ends lost 4 bases and 0 bases, in that order; junction bases with no gene match: 4. In DNA, the CDR3 is TGCGCCAGCAGCCTCGGACAGGCCTCTGGAAACACCATATATTTT. Its translation: CASSLGQASGNTIYF.

The table lists this clone with a few counts. DNA of the CDR3: TGCGCCAGCAGCTTGGAAGGAGGCAATCAGCCCCAGCATTTT. It codes for CASSLEGGNQPQHF. V gene TRBV5-1 combines with J gene TRBJ1-5; no clear D gene. Trimming stripped 0 bases from V and 2 bases from J, with 6 bases between. Germline-derived CDR1 and CDR2 are SGHRS and YFSETQ. The CDR3 loop spans 14 amino acids.

This clone was seen ten or more times. The chain has TRBV11-2 and TRBJ2-3; tentatively, D is TRBD2 (7 bases). Germline V gene lookup returns CDR1 SGHAT and CDR2 FQNNGV. The CDR3 has 16 residues. V gave up 4 bases and J gave up 2 bases, with 16 bases separating them. The CDR3, as DNA: TGTGCCAGCAGCTCCCGAGGGGGGACTACCACAGATACGCAGTATTTT. Amino acid sequence: CASSSRGGTTTDTQYF.